Below are 18 T cell receptor beta chains sequenced from a single sample in a study of T cells after yellow fever vaccination. TCRdb itself ran the 5' RACE reads through MiXCR, one entry per CDR3 protein. The sample lists 300,000 or so distinct CDR3 sequences, roughly 8.4% seen once, with approximately 15% in the top ten. Sequences were derived from PBMCs, sampled roughly 46 days after the first yellow fever vaccination. Receptor source: a man between 18 and 35 years old who received the YFV17D yellow fever vaccine.

In its sample, this clonotype was seen a few times. The V and J genes are TRBV6-5 and TRBJ2-2; D is unclear. CDR1 is MNHEY, CDR2 SVGAGI, per germline. V lost 4 bases to trimming and J lost 0 bases, with 9 bases between them. CDR3 length equals 15 residues. The CDR3 loop reads CASSWMESNTGELFF. The CDR3 DNA sequence: TGTGCCAGCAGTTGGATGGAATCGAACACCGGGGAGCTGTTTTTT.

J is TRBJ2-2 and V is TRBV24-1; the D is unclear. This CDR3 contains 14 residues. Germline V lookup: CDR1 KGHDR, CDR2 SFDVKD. V gave up 4 bases and J gave up 5 bases, with 10 bases separating them. The CDR3 region has the DNA TGTGCCACCAGTGACCCGGGTCGTACCGGGGAGCTGTTTTTT. This encodes CATSDPGRTGELFF.

In its sample, this clonotype was seen a few times. This chain joins TRBV10-3 and TRBJ2-5; D unresolved. V was cut by 0 bases and J by 7 bases, with 21 bases left in between. The V gene's germline CDR1 is ENHRY and CDR2 SYGVKD. This CDR3 region has 17 residues. The DNA for the CDR3 is TGTGCCATCAGTGAGTCGTTGGTCCTCGGAAGGGAAGGGACCCAGTACTTC. It yields the protein CAISESLVLGREGTQYF.

In this sample, this clonotype turned up many times. The junction departs from the called germline gene at one end, perhaps through a read error. The chain recombines TRBV5-1 with TRBJ2-5, with 9 bases matching TRBD1. The CDR3 is made up of 14 amino acids. Germline assignment: CDR1 SGHRS and CDR2 YFSETQ. CDR3 region: CASSSQGAGETQYF. CDR3 DNA sequence: TGTGCCAGCAGCTCACAGGGGGCGGGAGAGACCCAGTACTTC.

This clonotype has just a few counts. V gene TRBV7-2 combines with J gene TRBJ1-6, with D uncertain. V was trimmed by 2 bases and J by 6 bases, leaving 14 bases between them. The CDR3 runs 16 residues. Germline V gives CDR1 SGHTA, CDR2 FQGNSA. CDR3 loop: CASSLLGSSSNSPLHF. In DNA, the CDR3 is TGTGCCAGCAGCTTATTGGGGAGTTCGAGTAATTCACCCCTCCACTTT.

Concerning this clonotype: Lacking the conserved final phenylalanine or tryptophan, this CDR3 likely reflects a read error. V is TRBV29-1 and J is TRBJ1-2, with a tentative D call TRBD1 (5 bases). Per the germline V gene, CDR1 is SQVTM and CDR2 is ANQGSEA. The CDR3 totals 13 residues. Between the trimmed V and J ends, which lost 4 bases and 5 bases, there was a span of 14 bases. The CDR3 loop is CSVVQETAYGYTL. In DNA form, the CDR3 reads TGCAGCGTTGTCCAGGAGACAGCATATGGCTACACCTTG.

The J gene is TRBJ2-7, the V gene TRBV7-2, with 9 bases fitting TRBD1. Trimming cost V 6 bases and J 6 bases; bases outside gene matches: 9. Per germline, CDR1 SGHTA and CDR2 FQGNSA. CDR3 length equals 14 residues. This CDR3 reads CASSLRTGEGEQYV. The CDR3 nucleotides read TGTGCCAGCAGTTTAAGGACAGGGGAAGGCGAGCAGTACGTC.

This clonotype appeared a few times. V is TRBV18 and J is TRBJ2-7; D is possibly TRBD1 (6 bases). V dropped 3 bases and J dropped 5 bases, with 11 bases sitting between them. CDR1 and CDR2 (germline): KGHSH, LQKENI. The CDR3 is 13 residues long. CDR3 in amino acids: CASSPQGPHEQYV. CDR3 in DNA: TGTGCCAGCTCACCGCAGGGGCCCCACGAGCAGTACGTC.

This clonotype was detected only a few times. The chain links TRBV7-2 to TRBJ2-1; no firm D call. The CDR3 has 15 amino acids. V was shortened by 4 bases and J by 6 bases, with 16 bases between the two germline ends. Germline V CDR1 and CDR2: SGHTA, FQGNSA. In DNA form, the CDR3 reads TGTGCCAGCAGCTACTCCTCCCAATCTTCCAATGAGCAGTTCTTC. It specifies CASSYSSQSSNEQFF.

The V and J genes are TRBV7-2 and TRBJ2-3; 7 bases match TRBD1. Germline-derived CDR1 and CDR2 are SGHTA and FQGNSA. V dropped 6 bases and J dropped 0; count of bases not matched to a gene: 9. The CDR3 is 16 residues long. The CDR3: CASRKRTGVSTDTQYF. The DNA of the CDR3 is TGTGCCAGCAGGAAACGAACAGGGGTTAGCACAGATACGCAGTATTTT.

V usage is TRBV4-3 and J usage is TRBJ2-5; 8 nucleotides match TRBD1. Germline V gene lookup returns CDR1 LGHNA and CDR2 YSLEER. V dropped 1 base and J dropped 5; count of bases not matched to a gene: 3. This CDR3 comprises 14 residues. CDR3 amino acids: CASSQGTGRETQYF. CDR3 sequence (DNA): TGCGCCAGCAGCCAAGGGACAGGGAGGGAGACCCAGTACTTC.

This clonotype was recorded at least ten times. The chain couples TRBV6-2 or TRBV6-3 to TRBJ1-1, with D uncertain. V lost 2 bases and J lost 5, with 3 bases in between. CDR1 MNHEY and CDR2 SVGEGT come from the germline V gene. The length of the CDR3 is 11 residues. CDR3 DNA sequence: TGTGCCAGCAGTTACCCGACTGAAGCTTTCTTT. Its protein is CASSYPTEAFF.

This clonotype turned up a few times. The chain carries TRBV25-1 and TRBJ2-5; 9 bases fit TRBD2. The length of the CDR3 is 18 residues. Germline V gene sequence: CDR1 MGHDK, CDR2 SYGVNS. With 1 base clipped from V and 0 bases from J, the junction kept 9 bases outside the gene matches. CDR3 bases: TGTGCCAGCAGTGAATTGGAGATGGCTAGCGGGAACCAAGAGACCCAGTACTTC. This sequence encodes CASSELEMASGNQETQYF.

This chain joins TRBV16 and TRBJ1-5; 8 positions agree with TRBD1. J gave up 11 bases and V 1 base, and 16 bases lay outside the gene matches. Germline V gives CDR1 KGHSY, CDR2 FQNENV. CDR3 size: 17 residues. CDR3: CASSQYGRQGSIRAQHF. CDR3 DNA sequence: TGTGCCAGCAGCCAATACGGGCGACAGGGGAGCATTAGGGCCCAGCATTTT.

J is TRBJ2-7 and V is TRBV28, with 8 bases lining up with TRBD1. The CDR3 spans 14 residues. Unmatched junction bases numbered 7, after V lost 6 bases and J lost 3 bases. Looked up from germline, CDR1 is MDHEN and CDR2 is SYDVKM. The CDR3 DNA reads TGTGCCAGCAGCCCCGGACAGGGAATCTACGAGCAGTACGTC. Protein sequence: CASSPGQGIYEQYV.

This clonotype was recorded at least ten times. V usage is TRBV9 and J usage is TRBJ2-2; D call uncertain. The CDR3 length is 13 residues. Trimming shortened V by 3 bases and J by 8 bases, and 11 bases separated the two germline ends. Germline-derived CDR1 and CDR2 are SGDLS and YYNGEE. CDR3 DNA: TGTGCCAGCAGCGACTCCGGGCGAGGGGAGCTGTTTTTT. Residues: CASSDSGRGELFF. Filled out from reference TRBV9 and TRBJ2-2, the complete variable domain reads DSGVTQTPKHLITATGQRVTLRCSPRSGDLSVYWYQQSLDQGLQFLIQYYNGEERAKGNILERFSAQQFPDLHSELNLSSLELGDSALYFCASSDSGRGELFFGEGSRLTVL.

The rearrangement links TRBV5-1 to TRBJ2-5; TRBD1 aligns across 12 bases. The CDR3 contains 17 residues. The V gene's germline CDR1 is SGHRS and CDR2 YFSETQ. J was trimmed by 5 bases and V by 3 bases; bases with no gene match: 11. The CDR3: CASSWAPGQGALETQYF. The CDR3 DNA follows: TGCGCCAGCAGCTGGGCTCCGGGACAGGGGGCTCTGGAGACCCAGTACTTC.

This clonotype was observed a few times. The DNA of the CDR3 is TGTGCTAGTGGGGGACGGCCGGACACTGAAGCTTTCTTT. Residues: CASGGRPDTEAFF. The gene calls are TRBV12-5 and TRBJ1-1; D possibly corresponds to TRBD1 (5 bases). The germline gives CDR1 LGHNT, CDR2 FRNRAP. Trimming removed 6 bases from V and 3 bases from J, with 11 bases in between. The CDR3 runs 13 residues.